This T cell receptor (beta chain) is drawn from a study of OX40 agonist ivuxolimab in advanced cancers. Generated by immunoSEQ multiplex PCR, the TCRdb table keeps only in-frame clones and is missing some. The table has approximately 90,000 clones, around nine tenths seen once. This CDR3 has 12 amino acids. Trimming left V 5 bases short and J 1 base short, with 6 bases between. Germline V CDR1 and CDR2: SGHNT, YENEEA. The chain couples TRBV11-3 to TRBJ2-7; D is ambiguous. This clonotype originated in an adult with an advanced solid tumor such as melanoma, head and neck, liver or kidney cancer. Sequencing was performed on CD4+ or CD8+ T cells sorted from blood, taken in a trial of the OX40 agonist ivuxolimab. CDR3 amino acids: CASSPRSYEQYF. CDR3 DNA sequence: TGTGCCAGCAGCCCACGGTCCTACGAGCAGTACTTC.